Listed here is a single T cell receptor (beta chain). Its specificity is unknown. Germline V CDR1 and CDR2: MNHEY, SVGAGI. This CDR3 has 12 residues. With 4 bases removed from V and 8 bases from J, the gap between germline ends came to 12 bases. The data originate from a study of Tregs in tolerant kidney transplant recipients. Sequencing used immunoSEQ multiplex PCR; TCRdb keeps in-frame clones, though not all of them. The sample has 6,000 or so clones; around 87% are singletons. This TCR was recovered from a human patient who received a combined kidney and bone marrow transplant. The sequences come from Tregs from blood cultured with allogeneic cells, collected before the transplant. This rearrangement joins TRBV6-5 to TRBJ2-7; D is possibly TRBD2 (5 bases). DNA for the CDR3: TGTGCCAGCAGTTCCTCTCGAGGGCAGCAGTACTTC. Protein product: CASSSSRGQQYF.